These 15 T cell receptor beta chains share one sample of origin, sequenced in a study of blood T cell repertoires in COVID-19. Assay: immunoSEQ multiplex PCR; the TCRdb copy retains only in-frame clones and omits some. Counted here are about 280,000 clones, around nine tenths occurring once; the ten biggest clones make up approximately 8.2%. Material for sequencing was peripheral blood. All receptors come from a man in his forties or fifties with active or convalescent COVID-19.

The rearrangement links TRBV11-1 to TRBJ2-5, with 8 bases identical to TRBD2. V lost 1 base and J lost 5; bases outside the gene matches: 3. The CDR3 spans 14 residues. The germline V gene has CDR1 SGHAT and CDR2 FQDESV (reference sequence). CDR3 loop: CASSLGTSFETQYF. CDR3 DNA sequence: TGTGCCAGCAGCTTAGGGACTAGCTTCGAGACCCAGTACTTC.

The chain joins TRBV12-3 or TRBV12-4 to TRBJ2-5; D is uncertain. The CDR3 totals 13 residues. The V end lost 1 base, the J end lost 3 bases, and 6 bases lay between the germline ends. This CDR3 is CASSLDPKETQYF. Written as DNA, the CDR3 is TGTGCCAGCAGTTTAGATCCTAAAGAGACCCAGTACTTC.

The chain couples TRBV11-2 to TRBJ1-2; TRBD1 matches at 7 bases. With 5 bases clipped from V and 3 bases from J, the junction kept 9 bases outside the gene matches. CDR3 length: 15 residues. Germline loops: CDR1 SGHAT, CDR2 FQNNGV. CDR3 DNA sequence: TGTGCCAGCAGCAAACTACAGGGGAACGACTATGGCTACACCTTC. Translation: CASSKLQGNDYGYTF.

This sequence joins TRBV18 and TRBJ2-7; D gene uncertain. Germline values: CDR1 KGHSH, CDR2 LQKENI. V was pared by 3 bases and J by 3 bases, with 9 bases between. The CDR3 runs to 13 residues. The CDR3 sequence is CASSPRLYYEQYF. In DNA form, the CDR3 reads TGTGCCAGCTCACCTCGCCTCTACTACGAGCAGTACTTC.

V and J are TRBV20-1 and TRBJ1-4, with 10 bases that match TRBD1. From germline, CDR1 is DFQATT and CDR2 SNEGSKA (reference sequence). The CDR3 runs 14 residues. J gave up 6 bases and V 3 bases, and 4 bases lay outside the gene matches. The CDR3 spells CSASRQGADEKLFF. In DNA form, the CDR3 reads TGCAGTGCTAGTAGACAGGGGGCCGATGAAAAACTGTTTTTT.

The chain is built from TRBV9 and TRBJ2-3, with D possibly matching TRBD2 (6 bases). Between the trimmed V and J ends, which lost 2 bases and 6 bases, there was a span of 10 bases. This CDR3 contains 13 residues. Germline V gives CDR1 SGDLS, CDR2 YYNGEE. This CDR3 reads CASSVEGRDTQYF. As DNA, the CDR3 is TGTGCCAGCAGCGTTGAGGGGAGGGATACGCAGTATTTT.

The chain joins TRBV15 to TRBJ1-4, with D possibly being TRBD1 (6 bases). In germline, CDR1 is LNHNV, CDR2 YYDKDF (reference sequence). V lost 9 bases, J lost 7 bases, and 9 bases lay in between. This CDR3 contains 11 residues. The CDR3 protein is CATSTGEKLFF. The CDR3 DNA follows: TGTGCCACATCGACAGGTGAAAAACTGTTTTTT.

The CDR3 nucleotides read TGTGCCAGCAGCCCCGGGAGGGAGACCCAGTACTTC. Protein sequence: CASSPGRETQYF. The J gene is TRBJ2-5, the V gene TRBV7-9, with 7 positions matching TRBD2. CDR1 is SEHNR and CDR2 is FQNEAQ in the germline V gene (reference sequence). CDR3 size: 12 residues. V shed 5 bases and J 5 bases; nucleotides not matched to a gene: 2.

The rearrangement uses TRBV7-7 and TRBJ2-1, with 10 bases matching TRBD1. The ends lost 5 bases at V and 9 bases at J; junction bases unmatched: 7. The CDR3 is 14 residues long. CDR1 is SSHAT, CDR2 FNYEAQ, per germline (reference sequence). CDR3 nucleotides: TGTGCCAGCAGCGTTGGGACAGGGGTTGTTGAGCAGTTCTTC. Translated, it gives CASSVGTGVVEQFF.

This clone was observed once. The chain joins TRBV6-5 to TRBJ1-1; D gene uncertain. CDR3 size: 14 residues. Germline V gene sequence: CDR1 MNHEY, CDR2 SVGAGI. V lost 5 bases, J lost 4 bases, and 14 bases lay in between. The DNA for the CDR3 is TGTGCCAGCAGTAAGCGCGCCGAGGGCACTGAAGCTTTCTTT. Translating gives CASSKRAEGTEAFF.

This clone has only one observation. V is TRBV19 and J is TRBJ2-2, with TRBD2 identical over 10 bases. Looked up from germline, CDR1 is LNHDA and CDR2 is SQIVND (reference sequence). Unmatched junction bases numbered 7, after V lost 6 bases and J lost 3 bases. The CDR3 spans 16 residues. Here the CDR3 DNA reads TGTGCCAGTAGAGAAAGCGGGGGGGCCGACACCGGGGAGCTGTTTTTT. Translation: CASRESGGADTGELFF.

This clone appeared once. This chain joins TRBV7-9 and TRBJ1-2; no firm D call. The germline gives CDR1 SEHNR, CDR2 FQNEAQ (reference sequence). The CDR3 sequence is 14 residues long. V was trimmed by 7 bases and J by 2 bases, leaving 14 bases between them. CDR3 nucleotide sequence: TGTGCCAGCAACCAAGACACAACCAACTATGGCTACACCTTC. Translated, it gives CASNQDTTNYGYTF.

The rearrangement uses TRBV5-4 and TRBJ2-1; 7 bases map to TRBD2. J was trimmed by 5 bases and V by 0 bases; bases with no gene match: 5. This CDR3 is built from 15 residues. In germline, CDR1 is SGHNT, CDR2 YYREEE (reference sequence). The CDR3 sequence: CASSLGGGLNNEQFF. The DNA of the CDR3 is TGTGCCAGCAGCTTGGGGGGGGGACTGAACAATGAGCAGTTCTTC.

Concerning this clone itself: The germline gene is not matched at one end of the junction; a read error may be the cause. The rearrangement links TRBV3-1 (or the pseudogene TRBV3-2) to TRBJ2-3; 12 bases agree with TRBD2. The CDR3 runs to 17 residues. The germline V gene encodes CDR1 LGHDT and CDR2 YNNKEL (reference sequence). For the CDR3, the DNA is TGTGCCAGCAGCTTCCGATGGACTAGCGGGGACACAAATACGCAGTATTTT. It specifies CASSFRWTSGDTNTQYF.

The chain carries TRBV3-1 (or the pseudogene TRBV3-2) and TRBJ1-2, with 10 nucleotides matching TRBD1. J lost 4 bases, V lost 4 bases, and 3 bases had no gene match. The V gene's germline CDR1 is LGHDT and CDR2 YNNKEL (reference sequence). There are 14 residues in the CDR3. The CDR3 DNA is TGTGCCAGCAGCCGACAGGGGGCGAGCTATGGCTACACCTTC. It specifies CASSRQGASYGYTF.